The present entry profiles one T cell receptor (beta chain) with its context. What it binds is not known. TCR beta VDJ and CDR3 were profiled, and genomic DNA was the template. TCRdb recomputed calls from the reads with MiXCR, one row per CDR3 protein. The sample has about 180,000 distinct CDR3 sequences, 40% to 50% seen once. This specimen comes from a study of CD8+CD57+ T cells in acquired aplastic anemia. Study-level information: The DNA of sorted CD4+ and CD8+ cells averaged around 3 ug. Study conclusions and caveats: Both patients and controls carried the same twenty-nine CD8+ CDR3 sequences.

This CDR3 is built from 12 residues. The V gene's germline CDR1 is SNHLY and CDR2 FYNNEI. The V end was cut by 6 bases, the J end by 0 bases, with 5 bases between. Sequencing involved patients with CD8+CD57+ cell expansion previously shown by flow cytometry. Receipt of therapy had not occurred in any patient by the time of blood sampling. This sequence joins TRBV2 and TRBJ1-2; unclear D gene. The sequenced sample was sorted CD4+, CD8+, or CD8+CD57+ T cells (not recorded which) from PBMCs. The sequence came from a human donor with aplastic anemia. For the CDR3, the DNA is TGTGCCAGCAGGGGAACTAACTATGGCTACACCTTC. Translated, it gives CASRGTNYGYTF.